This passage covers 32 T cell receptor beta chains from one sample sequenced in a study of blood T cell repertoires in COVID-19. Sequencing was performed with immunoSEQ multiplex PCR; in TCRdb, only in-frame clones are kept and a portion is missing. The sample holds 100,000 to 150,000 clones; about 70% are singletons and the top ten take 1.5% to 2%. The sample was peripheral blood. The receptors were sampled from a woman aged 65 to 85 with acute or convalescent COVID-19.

CDR3 sequence (DNA): TGTGCCACCAGTGAAACCGACAGGGGCTACACCTTC. It encodes CATSETDRGYTF. The V call is TRBV24-1, the J call TRBJ1-2, with a weak D call TRBD1 (6 bases). Germline V lookup: CDR1 KGHDR, CDR2 SFDVKD. The CDR3 has 12 residues. V dropped 4 bases and J dropped 8 bases, with 10 bases sitting between them.

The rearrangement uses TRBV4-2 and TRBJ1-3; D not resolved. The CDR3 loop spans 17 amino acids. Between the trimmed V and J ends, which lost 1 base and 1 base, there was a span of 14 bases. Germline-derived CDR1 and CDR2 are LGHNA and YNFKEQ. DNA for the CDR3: TGTGCCAGCAGCCAAGTCTTTCGGGGTGGGTCTGGAAACACCATATATTTT. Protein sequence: CASSQVFRGGSGNTIYF.

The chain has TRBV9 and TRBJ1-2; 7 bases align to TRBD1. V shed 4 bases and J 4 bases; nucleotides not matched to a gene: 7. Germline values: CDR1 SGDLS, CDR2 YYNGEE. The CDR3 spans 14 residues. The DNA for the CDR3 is TGTGCCAGCAGCCAAGGGACAGCCTCCTATGGCTACACCTTC. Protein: CASSQGTASYGYTF.

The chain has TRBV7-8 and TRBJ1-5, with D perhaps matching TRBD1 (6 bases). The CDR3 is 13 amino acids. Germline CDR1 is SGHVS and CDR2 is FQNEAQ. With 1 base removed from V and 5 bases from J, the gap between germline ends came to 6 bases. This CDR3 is CASSLEGDQPQHF. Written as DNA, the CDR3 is TGTGCCAGCAGCTTAGAGGGGGATCAGCCCCAGCATTTT.

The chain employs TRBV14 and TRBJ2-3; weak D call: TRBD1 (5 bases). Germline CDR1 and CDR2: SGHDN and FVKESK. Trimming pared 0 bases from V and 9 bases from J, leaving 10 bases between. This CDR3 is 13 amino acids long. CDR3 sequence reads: CASSQDMRQTQYF. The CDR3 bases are TGTGCCAGCAGCCAAGATATGAGACAGACGCAGTATTTT.

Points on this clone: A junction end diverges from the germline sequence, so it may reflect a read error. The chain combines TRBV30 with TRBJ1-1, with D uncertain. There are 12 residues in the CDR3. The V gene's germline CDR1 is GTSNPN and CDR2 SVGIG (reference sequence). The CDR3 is CAGSEESTEAFF. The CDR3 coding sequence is TGTGCCGGGAGTGAGGAGAGCACTGAAGCTTTCTTT.

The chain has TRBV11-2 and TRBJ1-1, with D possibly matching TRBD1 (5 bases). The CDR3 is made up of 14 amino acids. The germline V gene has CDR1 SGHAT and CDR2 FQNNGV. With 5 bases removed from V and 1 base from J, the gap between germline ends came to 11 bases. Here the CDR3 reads CASSRLGANTEAFF. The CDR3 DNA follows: TGTGCCAGCAGCCGTCTAGGGGCGAACACTGAAGCTTTCTTT.

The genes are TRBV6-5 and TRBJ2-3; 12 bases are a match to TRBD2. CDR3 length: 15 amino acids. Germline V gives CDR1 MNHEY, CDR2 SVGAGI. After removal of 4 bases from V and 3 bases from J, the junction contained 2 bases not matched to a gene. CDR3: CASSFLAGGTDTQYF. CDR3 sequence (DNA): TGTGCCAGCAGTTTTCTAGCGGGAGGGACAGATACGCAGTATTTT.

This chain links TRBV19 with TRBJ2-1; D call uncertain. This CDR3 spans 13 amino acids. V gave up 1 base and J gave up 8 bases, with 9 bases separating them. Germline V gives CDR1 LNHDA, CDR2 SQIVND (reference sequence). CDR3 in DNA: TGTGCCAGTAGTATAGTTGGCCCCGATGAGCAGTTCTTC. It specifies CASSIVGPDEQFF.

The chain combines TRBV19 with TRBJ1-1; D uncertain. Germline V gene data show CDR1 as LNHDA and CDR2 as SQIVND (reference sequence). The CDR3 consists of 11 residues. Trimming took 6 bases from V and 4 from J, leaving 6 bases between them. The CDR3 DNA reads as TGTGCCAGTAGCCCACTCACTGAAGCTTTCTTT. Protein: CASSPLTEAFF.

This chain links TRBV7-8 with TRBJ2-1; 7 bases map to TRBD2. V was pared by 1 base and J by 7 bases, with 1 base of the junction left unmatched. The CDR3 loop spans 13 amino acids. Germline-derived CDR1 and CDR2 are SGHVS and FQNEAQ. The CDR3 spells CASSLEGGNEQFF. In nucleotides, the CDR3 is TGTGCCAGCAGCTTAGAGGGAGGGAATGAGCAGTTCTTC.

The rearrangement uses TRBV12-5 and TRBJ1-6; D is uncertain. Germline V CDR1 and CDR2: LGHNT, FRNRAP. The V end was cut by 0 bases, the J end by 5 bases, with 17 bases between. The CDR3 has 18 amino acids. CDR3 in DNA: TGTGCTAGTGGTTTGGTACGGGGTTTGGACTTACATAATTCACCCCTCCACTTT. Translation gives CASGLVRGLDLHNSPLHF.

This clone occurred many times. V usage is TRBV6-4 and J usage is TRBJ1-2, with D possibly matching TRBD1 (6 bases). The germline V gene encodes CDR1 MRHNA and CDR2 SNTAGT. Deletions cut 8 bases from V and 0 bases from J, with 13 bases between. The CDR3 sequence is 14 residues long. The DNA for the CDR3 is TGTGCCAGCCGTCCAGGGGCGGCTAACTATGGCTACACCTTC. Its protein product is CASRPGAANYGYTF.

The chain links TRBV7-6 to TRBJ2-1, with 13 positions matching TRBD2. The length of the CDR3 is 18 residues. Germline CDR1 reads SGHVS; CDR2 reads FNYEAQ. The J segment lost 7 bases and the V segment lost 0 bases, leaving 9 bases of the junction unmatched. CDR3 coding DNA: TGTGCCAGCAGCTTAGCGCCCGTACTAGCGGGAGGGTGGAATGAGCAGTTCTTC. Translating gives CASSLAPVLAGGWNEQFF.

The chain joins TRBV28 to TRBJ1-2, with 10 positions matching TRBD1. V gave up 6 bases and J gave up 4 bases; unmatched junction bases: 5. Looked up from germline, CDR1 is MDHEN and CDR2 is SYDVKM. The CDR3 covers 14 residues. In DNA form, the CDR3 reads TGTGCCAGCAGCCAGACAGGGGGCGCCTATGGCTACACCTTC. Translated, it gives CASSQTGGAYGYTF.

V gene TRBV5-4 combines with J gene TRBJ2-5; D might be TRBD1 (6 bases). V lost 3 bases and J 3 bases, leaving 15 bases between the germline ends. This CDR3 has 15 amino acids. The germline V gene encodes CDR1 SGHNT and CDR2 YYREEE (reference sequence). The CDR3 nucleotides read TGTGCCAGCAGCTCCACAGGGTTCAGGAAAGAGACCCAGTACTTC. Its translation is CASSSTGFRKETQYF.

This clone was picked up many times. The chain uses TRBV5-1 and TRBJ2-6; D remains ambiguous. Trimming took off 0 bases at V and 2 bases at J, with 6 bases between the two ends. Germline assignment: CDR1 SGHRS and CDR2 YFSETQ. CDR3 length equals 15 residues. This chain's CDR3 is CASSLAGAGANVLTF. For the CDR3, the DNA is TGCGCCAGCAGCTTGGCAGGCGCTGGGGCCAACGTCCTGACTTTC.

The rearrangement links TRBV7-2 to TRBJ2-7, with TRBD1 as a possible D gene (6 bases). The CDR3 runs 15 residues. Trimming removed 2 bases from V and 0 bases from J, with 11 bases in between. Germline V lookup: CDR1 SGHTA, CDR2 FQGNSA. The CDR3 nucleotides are TGTGCCAGCAGCTTATCAGGGGTGAGCTCCTACGAGCAGTACTTC. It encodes CASSLSGVSSYEQYF.

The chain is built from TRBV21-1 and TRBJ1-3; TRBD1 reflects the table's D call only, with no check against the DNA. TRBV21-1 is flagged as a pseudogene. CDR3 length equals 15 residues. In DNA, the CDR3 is TGTGCCAGCAGCAAAGACAGGGGGGGAAAAAACACCATATATTTT. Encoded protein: CASSKDRGGKNTIYF.

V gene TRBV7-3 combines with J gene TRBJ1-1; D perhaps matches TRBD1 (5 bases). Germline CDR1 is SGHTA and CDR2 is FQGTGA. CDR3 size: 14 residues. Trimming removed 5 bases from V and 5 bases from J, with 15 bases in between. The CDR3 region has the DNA TGTGCCAGCAGCCCCGGCGGGGGGGTGACTGAAGCTTTCTTT. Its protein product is CASSPGGGVTEAFF.

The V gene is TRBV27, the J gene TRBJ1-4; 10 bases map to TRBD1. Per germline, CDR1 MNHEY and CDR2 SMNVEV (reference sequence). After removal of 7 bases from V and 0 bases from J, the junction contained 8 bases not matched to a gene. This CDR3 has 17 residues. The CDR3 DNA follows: TGTGCCAGCATGGCCGGGACAGGGGTTGCAACTAATGAAAAACTGTTTTTT. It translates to CASMAGTGVATNEKLFF.

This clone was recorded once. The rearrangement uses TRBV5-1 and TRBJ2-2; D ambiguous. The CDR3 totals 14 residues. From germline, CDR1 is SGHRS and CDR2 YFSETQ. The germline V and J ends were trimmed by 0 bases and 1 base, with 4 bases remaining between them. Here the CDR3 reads CASSLAGNTGELFF. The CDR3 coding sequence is TGCGCCAGCAGCTTGGCAGGGAACACCGGGGAGCTGTTTTTT.

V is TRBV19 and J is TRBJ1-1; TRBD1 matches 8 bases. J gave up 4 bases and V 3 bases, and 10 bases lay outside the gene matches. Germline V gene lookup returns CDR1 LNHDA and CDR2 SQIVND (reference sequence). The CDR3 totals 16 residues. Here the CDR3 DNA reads TGTGCCAGTAGTATGCTTGCAGGGGGCGGAGGCACTGAAGCTTTCTTT. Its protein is CASSMLAGGGGTEAFF.

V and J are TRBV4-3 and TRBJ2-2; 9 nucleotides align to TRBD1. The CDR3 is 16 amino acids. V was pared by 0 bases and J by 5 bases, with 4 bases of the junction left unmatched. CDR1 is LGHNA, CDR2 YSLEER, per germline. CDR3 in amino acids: CASSQESGQGTGELFF. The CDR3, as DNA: TGCGCCAGCAGCCAAGAGTCAGGACAGGGGACCGGGGAGCTGTTTTTT.

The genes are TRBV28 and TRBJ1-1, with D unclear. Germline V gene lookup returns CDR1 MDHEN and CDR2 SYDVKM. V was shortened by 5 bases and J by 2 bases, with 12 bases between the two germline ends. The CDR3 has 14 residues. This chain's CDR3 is CASSGQYPNTEAFF. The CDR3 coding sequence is TGTGCCAGCAGTGGGCAATACCCCAACACTGAAGCTTTCTTT.

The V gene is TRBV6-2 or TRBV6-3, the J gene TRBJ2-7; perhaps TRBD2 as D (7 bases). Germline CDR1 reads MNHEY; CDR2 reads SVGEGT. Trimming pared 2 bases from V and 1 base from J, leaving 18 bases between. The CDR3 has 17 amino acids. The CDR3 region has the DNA TGTGCCAGCAGTTACGCCCGGACAGCGGGGATTTCCTACGAGCAGTACTTC. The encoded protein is CASSYARTAGISYEQYF.

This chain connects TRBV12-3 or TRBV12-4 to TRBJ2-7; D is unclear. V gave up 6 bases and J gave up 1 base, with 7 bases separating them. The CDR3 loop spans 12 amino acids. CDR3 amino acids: CASSTVSYEQYF. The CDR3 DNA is TGTGCCAGCAGCACAGTATCCTACGAGCAGTACTTC.

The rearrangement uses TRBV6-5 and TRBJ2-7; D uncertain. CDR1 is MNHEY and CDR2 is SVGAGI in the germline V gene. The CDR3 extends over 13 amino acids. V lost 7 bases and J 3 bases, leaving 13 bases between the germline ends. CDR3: CASTPGPGYEQYF. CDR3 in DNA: TGTGCCAGCACCCCCGGCCCAGGCTACGAGCAGTACTTC.

The CDR3 coding sequence is TGTGCCAGCAGCCCAAATCCGGGACATAGAGAGACCCAGTACTTC. It yields the protein CASSPNPGHRETQYF. The chain couples TRBV7-2 to TRBJ2-5, with a weak D call TRBD1 (6 bases). The CDR3 has 15 amino acids. The V end was cut by 5 bases, the J end by 4 bases, with 17 bases between. Germline V CDR1 and CDR2: SGHTA, FQGNSA. The complete variable domain, with remaining parts taken from reference TRBV7-2 and TRBJ2-5, reads GAGVSQSPSNKVTEKGKDVELRCDPISGHTALYWYRQSLGQGLEFLIYFQGNSAPDKSGLPSDRFSAERTGGSVSTLTIQRTQQEDSAVYLCASSPNPGHRETQYFGPGTRLLVL.

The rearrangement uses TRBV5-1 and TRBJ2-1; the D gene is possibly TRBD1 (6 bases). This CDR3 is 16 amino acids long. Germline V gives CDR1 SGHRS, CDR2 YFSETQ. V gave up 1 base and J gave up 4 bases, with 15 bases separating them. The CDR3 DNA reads TGCGCCAGCAGCTTGTCGCTGGACAGAGGTTACAATGAGCAGTTCTTC. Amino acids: CASSLSLDRGYNEQFF.

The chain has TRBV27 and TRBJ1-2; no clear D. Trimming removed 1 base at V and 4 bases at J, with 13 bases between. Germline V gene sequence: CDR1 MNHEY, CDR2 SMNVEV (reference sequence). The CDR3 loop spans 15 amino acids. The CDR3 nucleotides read TGTGCCAGCAGTTTATATGCCTTCTCGGGCTATGGCTACACCTTC. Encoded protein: CASSLYAFSGYGYTF.

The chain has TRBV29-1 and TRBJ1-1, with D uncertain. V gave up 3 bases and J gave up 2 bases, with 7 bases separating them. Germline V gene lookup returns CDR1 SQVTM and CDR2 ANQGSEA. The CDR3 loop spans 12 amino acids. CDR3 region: CSVEAGNTEAFF. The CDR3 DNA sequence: TGCAGCGTTGAGGCAGGTAACACTGAAGCTTTCTTT.